Each of the 14 T cell receptor beta chains below was sequenced from the same sample in a study of blood T cell repertoires in COVID-19. Sequencing used immunoSEQ multiplex PCR; TCRdb keeps in-frame clones, though not all of them. The sample has 130,000 or so clones, roughly four fifths seen once; the top ten hold 11%. Material for sequencing was peripheral blood. The receptors here all came from a human donor in a cohort sampled during active COVID-19.

This chain uses TRBV5-1 with TRBJ2-2; tentatively, D is TRBD1 (6 bases). The CDR3 is 19 amino acids. The germline V gene encodes CDR1 SGHRS and CDR2 YFSETQ. V shed 0 bases and J shed 10 bases, with 28 bases lying between them. The CDR3 is CASSLDRVLFMDGSEELFF. The CDR3 DNA reads as TGCGCCAGCAGCTTGGACAGGGTTTTGTTTATGGATGGTTCCGAGGAGCTGTTTTTT.

The chain joins TRBV2 to TRBJ1-1; D unclear. The germline V and J ends were trimmed by 6 bases and 2 bases, with 22 bases remaining between them. Germline CDR1 is SNHLY and CDR2 is FYNNEI. There are 17 residues in the CDR3. The CDR3 region has the DNA TGTGCCAGCAGGAGGGTTAGTTTTCGACATTCCAACACTGAAGCTTTCTTT. Residues: CASRRVSFRHSNTEAFF.

The rearrangement uses TRBV7-6 and TRBJ2-5; 9 bases map to TRBD2. V trimming: 0 bases; J trimming: 1 base; junction bases outside the gene matches: 6. Germline CDR1 reads SGHVS; CDR2 reads FNYEAQ. The CDR3 length is 17 residues. The CDR3 DNA reads TGTGCCAGCAGCTTAGCGTGGGGCGGGGGGGCCCAAGAGACCCAGTACTTC. Translating it yields CASSLAWGGGAQETQYF.

This clone was seen only a few times. The gene calls are TRBV30 and TRBJ1-5, with TRBD1 matching 8 bases. There are 14 residues in the CDR3. Germline CDR1 GTSNPN, CDR2 SVGIG (reference sequence). J was trimmed by 5 bases and V by 3 bases; bases with no gene match: 6. The CDR3 sequence is CAWSTNRGDQPQHF. The CDR3 nucleotides are TGTGCCTGGAGCACGAACAGGGGGGATCAGCCCCAGCATTTT.

The chain joins TRBV3-1 (or the pseudogene TRBV3-2) to TRBJ1-2, with D perhaps TRBD1 (6 bases). The CDR3 sequence is 13 residues long. Germline V CDR1 and CDR2: LGHDT, YNNKEL (reference sequence). V was trimmed by 6 bases and J by 1 base, leaving 9 bases between them. Here the CDR3 DNA reads TGTGCCAGCAGTCCGGACAGTAACTATGGCTACACCTTC. It translates to CASSPDSNYGYTF.

J is TRBJ2-2 and V is TRBV30, with 11 bases matching TRBD1. After removal of 5 bases from V and 4 bases from J, the junction contained 15 bases not matched to a gene. From germline, CDR1 is GTSNPN and CDR2 SVGIG (reference sequence). The CDR3 has 18 amino acids. CDR3 coding DNA: TGTGCCTGGTCGACCGGGACAGGGGGGCGGATTGGCACCGGGGAGCTGTTTTTT. It encodes CAWSTGTGGRIGTGELFF.

The CDR3 DNA is TGCAGTGCTAGTAGCACGGGACAGGGGAATTCACCCCTCCACTTT. Amino acids: CSASSTGQGNSPLHF. The chain links TRBV20-1 to TRBJ1-6; TRBD1 matches 10 bases. The CDR3 extends over 15 amino acids. Trimming removed 3 bases from V and 7 bases from J; junction bases left unmatched: 6. CDR1 DFQATT and CDR2 SNEGSKA come from the germline V gene (reference sequence).

V usage is TRBV5-1 and J usage is TRBJ2-5, with TRBD1 as a possible D gene (5 bases). The CDR3 contains 14 residues. Germline V gene sequence: CDR1 SGHRS, CDR2 YFSETQ. V was trimmed by 3 bases and J by 6 bases, leaving 15 bases between them. As DNA, the CDR3 is TGCGCCAGCAGCTACGATCAGGGTAGGAAGACCCAGTACTTC. Its protein is CASSYDQGRKTQYF.

The gene calls are TRBV12-3 or TRBV12-4 and TRBJ1-2, with D hard to call. The CDR3 covers 12 residues. Trimming left V 4 bases short and J 7 bases short, with 10 bases between. As DNA, the CDR3 is TGTGCCAGCAGTTCCTACGGTCTTGGCTACACCTTC. This sequence encodes CASSSYGLGYTF.

The chain is built from TRBV5-4 and TRBJ2-2; 8 bases map to TRBD1. Germline values: CDR1 SGHNT, CDR2 YYREEE (reference sequence). The CDR3 has 13 residues. After removal of 4 bases from V and 5 bases from J, the junction contained 1 base not matched to a gene. CDR3 region: CASSRTGTGELFF. For the CDR3, the DNA is TGTGCCAGCAGCCGGACAGGGACCGGGGAGCTGTTTTTT.

The genes are TRBV5-6 and TRBJ1-6; no clear D gene. The length of the CDR3 is 13 residues. V lost 0 bases and J lost 5, with 3 bases in between. Germline CDR1 SGHDT, CDR2 YYEEEE. CDR3 residues: CASSLGDNSPLHF. Here the CDR3 DNA reads TGTGCCAGCAGCTTGGGAGATAATTCACCCCTCCACTTT.

This CDR3 is CASRGTSGETQYF. The DNA of the CDR3 is TGTGCCAGCAGGGGGACTAGCGGGGAGACCCAGTACTTC. The J gene is TRBJ2-5, the V gene TRBV2, with 12 bases identical to TRBD2. V trimming: 6 bases; J trimming: 5 bases; junction bases outside the gene matches: 1. The length of the CDR3 is 13 residues. CDR1 and CDR2 (germline): SNHLY, FYNNEI.

In DNA, the CDR3 is TGTGCCAGCAGCTTCACATCGGACAGGAACACTGAAGCTTTCTTT. Translated: CASSFTSDRNTEAFF. The V call is TRBV7-8, the J call TRBJ1-1, with a weak D call TRBD1 (6 bases). Germline CDR1 SGHVS, CDR2 FQNEAQ. The CDR3 is 15 residues long. V gave up 3 bases and J gave up 1 base, with 12 bases separating them.

The chain recombines TRBV10-2 with TRBJ2-1, with 10 bases aligning to TRBD1. CDR3 length: 14 amino acids. Germline V gives CDR1 WSHSY, CDR2 SAAADI. V dropped 6 bases and J dropped 5; count of bases not matched to a gene: 4. The CDR3 DNA is TGCGCCAGCAGCACCGGGACAGGGGACAATGAGCAGTTCTTC. As protein: CASSTGTGDNEQFF.